The 25 T cell receptor beta chains listed next were all sequenced from one sample in a study of shared T cell receptors in the human thymus. Some clones are missing from TCRdb's copy, which holds only in-frame ones; the method was immunoSEQ multiplex PCR. The sample yields approximately 580,000 clones, 75% to 85% seen once. These same data were also listed under a study on human thymus T cells.

Sequencing used thymocytes. Receptors originate from a boy under two years old with a congenital heart defect.

The chain is built from TRBV9 and TRBJ2-1; 15 bases align to TRBD2. This CDR3 has 18 amino acids. Germline CDR1 SGDLS, CDR2 YYNGEE. Germline trimming cut 4 bases from V and 4 bases from J; bases unmatched to any gene: 9. CDR3: CASSTSGLAGGAYNEQFF. The CDR3 bases are TGTGCCAGCAGCACCTCAGGACTAGCGGGAGGGGCGTACAATGAGCAGTTCTTC.

This chain connects TRBV29-1 to TRBJ1-5; 11 nucleotides match TRBD1. The ends lost 6 bases at V and 2 bases at J; junction bases unmatched: 6. The length of the CDR3 is 15 residues. Looked up from germline, CDR1 is SQVTM and CDR2 is ANQGSEA. The CDR3 coding sequence is TGCAGCGTGGACAGGGGGCGCGAGGGCAATCAGCCCCAGCATTTT. It translates to CSVDRGREGNQPQHF.

This chain joins TRBV9 and TRBJ2-5; 11 nucleotides line up with TRBD2. V trimming: 7 bases; J trimming: 1 base; junction bases outside the gene matches: 9. CDR1 SGDLS and CDR2 YYNGEE come from the germline V gene. CDR3 length: 16 amino acids. The CDR3 DNA reads TGTGCCAGCGGTAGGGGACTAGCGGAACCCCAAGAGACCCAGTACTTC. Its translation: CASGRGLAEPQETQYF.

This clone was seen only once. V usage is TRBV6-1 and J usage is TRBJ2-1; TRBD2 might be the D (6 bases). This CDR3 is built from 13 residues. Trimming shortened V by 3 bases and J by 10 bases, and 13 bases separated the two germline ends. Per the germline V gene, CDR1 is MNHNS and CDR2 is SASEGT. Here the CDR3 reads CASSEDRSGEQFF. As DNA, the CDR3 is TGTGCCAGCAGTGAGGACCGAAGCGGGGAGCAGTTCTTC.

The chain carries TRBV4-2 and TRBJ2-5; a weak D match, TRBD2 (6 bases). Trimming shortened V by 1 base and J by 4 bases, and 7 bases separated the two germline ends. This CDR3 has 13 residues. Germline V lookup: CDR1 LGHNA, CDR2 YNFKEQ. CDR3 sequence (DNA): TGTGCCAGCAGCCAAGGACTAGGAGAGACCCAGTACTTC. This gives the protein CASSQGLGETQYF.

The chain employs TRBV9 and TRBJ2-4; TRBD1 is a possible D gene (5 bases). The CDR3 extends over 14 amino acids. CDR1 and CDR2 (germline): SGDLS, YYNGEE. The V and J ends lost 0 bases and 7 bases respectively, with 11 bases between them. Here the CDR3 reads CASSVAGRANIQYF. In DNA, the CDR3 is TGTGCCAGCAGCGTAGCTGGCAGGGCTAACATTCAGTACTTC.

The chain recombines TRBV13 with TRBJ2-5; D is possibly TRBD1 (5 bases). Germline CDR1 PRHDT, CDR2 FYEKMQ (reference sequence). Trimming stripped 3 bases from V and 2 bases from J, with 22 bases between. The CDR3 extends over 18 amino acids. Here the CDR3 DNA reads TGTGCCAGCAGCTTGGGTCCTCCCACCGAGGACACTCAAGAGACCCAGTACTTC. This codes for CASSLGPPTEDTQETQYF.

Note on this clone: Other DNA sequences in this specimen translate into the identical CDR3. The chain couples TRBV6-5 to TRBJ2-7; possibly TRBD1 for D (6 bases). The CDR3 loop spans 12 amino acids. Trimming removed 6 bases at V and 5 bases at J, with 11 bases between. Germline CDR1 reads MNHEY; CDR2 reads SVGAGI. In nucleotides, the CDR3 is TGTGCCAGCAGCCCCACAGGGAACGAGCAGTACTTC. Protein sequence: CASSPTGNEQYF.

The CDR3 here is CASSSTGPGKSTDTQYF. CDR3 nucleotides: TGTGCCAGCAGCTCGACCGGGCCCGGGAAAAGCACAGATACGCAGTATTTT. The V call is TRBV5-6, the J call TRBJ2-3; D may be TRBD2 (5 bases). V lost 3 bases and J 0 bases, leaving 17 bases between the germline ends. The germline V gene encodes CDR1 SGHDT and CDR2 YYEEEE. This CDR3 has 17 residues.

This clone was seen only a few times. CDR3 sequence reads: CATVTDTQYF. CDR3 DNA sequence: TGTGCCACCGTCACAGATACGCAGTATTTT. The chain uses TRBV21-1 and TRBJ2-3; whether TRBD2, the table's D call, matches the DNA was not checked. TRBV21-1 is a pseudogene segment. This CDR3 is 10 amino acids long.

The CDR3 bases are TGTGCCAGCAGCACCAGGACAGGGGGAAACACCATATATTTT. It translates to CASSTRTGGNTIYF. The V gene is TRBV5-4, the J gene TRBJ1-3, with TRBD1 matching over 8 bases. Trimming at V came to 4 bases and at J to 4 bases, leaving 4 bases not matched to a gene. CDR1 and CDR2 (germline): SGHNT, YYREEE (reference sequence). CDR3 length equals 14 residues.

The rearrangement joins TRBV6-6 to TRBJ2-7, with D perhaps matching TRBD1 (6 bases). V was cut by 4 bases and J by 5 bases, with 18 bases left in between. The germline gives CDR1 MNHNY, CDR2 SVGAGI (reference sequence). CDR3 length: 15 amino acids. CDR3: CASSLTRGKVHEQYF. In DNA, the CDR3 is TGTGCCAGCAGTTTGACCAGGGGAAAGGTCCACGAGCAGTACTTC.

The chain uses TRBV5-5 and TRBJ2-7; the D gene is possibly TRBD1 (6 bases). Germline V gene sequence: CDR1 SGHKS, CDR2 YYEKEE (reference sequence). The CDR3 has 12 amino acids. V was cut by 2 bases and J by 4 bases, with 7 bases left in between. The CDR3 spells CASSLTGYEQYF. CDR3 coding DNA: TGTGCCAGCAGCTTAACAGGGTACGAGCAGTACTTC.

The chain links TRBV4-3 to TRBJ2-7, with TRBD1 as a possible D gene (5 bases). Trimming removed 0 bases from V and 3 bases from J, with 9 bases in between. The CDR3 covers 14 residues. Germline CDR1 and CDR2: LGHNA and YSLEER. The CDR3 sequence: CASSQDAGHYEQYF. The CDR3 DNA follows: TGCGCCAGCAGCCAAGATGCAGGGCACTACGAGCAGTACTTC.

V gene TRBV27 combines with J gene TRBJ1-2; tentatively, D is TRBD1 (5 bases). Germline V gene lookup returns CDR1 MNHEY and CDR2 SMNVEV (reference sequence). There are 14 residues in the CDR3. V shed 5 bases and J shed 6 bases, with 16 bases lying between them. CDR3 sequence: CASSQTDRGHGYTF. CDR3 nucleotides: TGTGCCAGCAGTCAAACAGACAGAGGCCATGGCTACACCTTC.

This chain connects TRBV30 to TRBJ2-7; 7 bases line up with TRBD1. This CDR3 is 13 amino acids long. Germline V gene data show CDR1 as GTSNPN and CDR2 as SVGIG (reference sequence). After removal of 1 base from V and 7 bases from J, the junction contained 7 bases not matched to a gene. CDR3 in DNA: TGTGCCTGGAGTGAAAGGGGGCGCGGGGAGCAGTACTTC. Its protein product is CAWSERGRGEQYF.

The V gene is TRBV7-2, the J gene TRBJ2-1; D call uncertain. The germline V gene encodes CDR1 SGHTA and CDR2 FQGNSA. CDR3 length equals 15 residues. V lost 4 bases, J lost 2 bases, and 12 bases lay in between. Here the CDR3 DNA reads TGTGCCAGCAGCTCGAGTTCCTTTACCTACAATGAGCAGTTCTTC. This sequence encodes CASSSSSFTYNEQFF.

The chain is built from TRBV6-5 and TRBJ2-1, with 7 bases lining up with TRBD2. V was clipped by 9 bases and J by 5 bases; unmatched bases: 10. Germline V lookup: CDR1 MNHEY, CDR2 SVGAGI. This CDR3 is 14 amino acids long. The CDR3 reads CASRPRAGNNEQFF. DNA of the CDR3: TGTGCCAGTCGACCGAGAGCGGGAAACAATGAGCAGTTCTTC.

The V and J genes are TRBV5-4 and TRBJ2-1; 8 bases agree with TRBD2. CDR1 is SGHNT, CDR2 YYREEE, per germline (reference sequence). Trimming cost V 0 bases and J 2 bases; bases outside gene matches: 7. There are 17 residues in the CDR3. In nucleotides, the CDR3 is TGTGCCAGCAGCTTGGCCGCGCGGGAGGCACCCTACAATGAGCAGTTCTTC. This translates into CASSLAAREAPYNEQFF. The full variable domain, completed using reference TRBV5-4 and TRBJ2-1, is ETGVTQSPTHLIKTRGQQVTLRCSSQSGHNTVSWYQQALGQGPQFIFQYYREEENGRGNFPPRFSGLQFPNYSSELNVNALELDDSALYLCASSLAAREAPYNEQFFGPGTRLTVL.

The chain couples TRBV6-5 to TRBJ1-2; tentatively, D is TRBD1 (5 bases). The V gene lost 0 bases and the J gene lost 3 bases, with 14 bases spanning the gap. Per the germline V gene, CDR1 is MNHEY and CDR2 is SVGAGI. This CDR3 region has 16 residues. CDR3 in amino acids: CASSYSRGKGDYGYTF. Here the CDR3 DNA reads TGTGCCAGCAGTTACTCTCGGGGGAAGGGAGACTATGGCTACACCTTC.

This CDR3 reads CASSELPGQGSYNEQFF. The CDR3 nucleotides are TGCGCCAGCAGTGAGTTACCGGGACAGGGCTCCTACAATGAGCAGTTCTTC. This chain connects TRBV10-1 to TRBJ2-1, with 9 bases that match TRBD1. Germline CDR1 is WNHNN and CDR2 is SYGVQD (reference sequence). Trimming removed 1 base from V and 0 bases from J; junction bases left unmatched: 4. This CDR3 spans 17 amino acids.

This chain uses TRBV4-1 with TRBJ2-2, with 7 nucleotides matching TRBD1. With V trimmed by 5 bases and J by 6 bases, 15 bases remained unmatched. The length of the CDR3 is 17 residues. Germline assignment: CDR1 MGHRA and CDR2 YSYEKL. The CDR3, as DNA: TGCGCCAGCAGCAATCGCGCCCGGGACAGACCCCCCGGGGAGCTGTTTTTT. It encodes CASSNRARDRPPGELFF.

Here the CDR3 reads CASRDRGTGELFF. Here the CDR3 DNA reads TGTGCCAGCAGAGACAGGGGCACCGGGGAGCTGTTTTTT. The chain joins TRBV28 to TRBJ2-2; 8 positions match TRBD1. Germline V CDR1 and CDR2: MDHEN, SYDVKM. V lost 6 bases and J lost 4; bases outside the gene matches: 1. CDR3 length: 13 amino acids.

The J gene is TRBJ1-4, the V gene TRBV11-2; no firm D call. Trimming removed 5 bases at V and 5 bases at J, with 18 bases between. This CDR3 has 16 amino acids. The germline V gene has CDR1 SGHAT and CDR2 FQNNGV. CDR3 DNA: TGTGCCAGCAGCCCCCACTCGGGAACAGAGAATGAAAAACTGTTTTTT. The encoded protein is CASSPHSGTENEKLFF.

The CDR3 spells CASSYFSGNVVYEQYF. Here the CDR3 DNA reads TGTGCCAGCAGCTATTTTAGCGGGAATGTTGTTTACGAGCAGTACTTC. The V and J genes are TRBV7-2 and TRBJ2-7, with TRBD2 identical over 8 bases. V shed 4 bases, J shed 4 bases, and the junction held 12 bases outside the gene matches. There are 16 residues in the CDR3. CDR1 and CDR2 (germline): SGHTA, FQGNSA.